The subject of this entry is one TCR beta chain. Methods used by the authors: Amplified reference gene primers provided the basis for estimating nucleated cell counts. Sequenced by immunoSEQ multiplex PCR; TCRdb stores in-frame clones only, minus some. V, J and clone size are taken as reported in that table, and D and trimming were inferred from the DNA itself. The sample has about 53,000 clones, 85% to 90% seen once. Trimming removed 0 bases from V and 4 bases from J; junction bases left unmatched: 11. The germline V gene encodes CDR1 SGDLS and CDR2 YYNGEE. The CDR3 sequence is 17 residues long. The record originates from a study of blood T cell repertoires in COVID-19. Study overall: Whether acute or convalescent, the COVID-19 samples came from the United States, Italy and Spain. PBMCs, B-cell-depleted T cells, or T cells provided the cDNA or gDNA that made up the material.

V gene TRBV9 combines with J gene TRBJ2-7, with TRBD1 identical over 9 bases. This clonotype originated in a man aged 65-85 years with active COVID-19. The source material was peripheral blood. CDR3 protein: CASSVDPGGQGGYEQYF. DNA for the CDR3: TGTGCCAGCAGCGTAGACCCGGGGGGACAGGGAGGATACGAGCAGTACTTC.